The rows below give T cell receptor beta chains drawn from one sample of a study of blood T cells in healthy people across ages. MiXCR, applied by TCRdb to the 5' RACE reads, yields one record per CDR3 protein. In the table there are 650,000 to 700,000 distinct CDR3 sequences, approximately 30% of which are singletons. Sequenced input: blood. These receptors were obtained from a woman older than 75 in good health. CDR3s include the opening cysteine and the closing phenylalanine or tryptophan. The order of the fields is J gene, D gene, clone size, CDR3 length, V gene, CDR3 DNA, CDR3 protein. D genes are given only for firm matches. A clone size is listed for some rows: how often the clone was seen (once, few, many), or a class if it is expanded.

J gene: TRBJ2-1; D gene: NA; clone size: few; CDR3 length: 14; V gene: TRBV28; CDR3 DNA: TGTGCCAGCAGGTTACGGGGGAAATACAATGAGCAGTTCTTC; CDR3 protein: CASRLRGKYNEQFF
J gene: TRBJ2-5; D gene: TRBD2; clone size: many; CDR3 length: 16; V gene: TRBV12-5; CDR3 DNA: TGTGCTAGTGGTTTGGACACGGGGGGATGGGGAGAGACCCAGTACTTC; CDR3 protein: CASGLDTGGWGETQYF
J gene: TRBJ2-1; D gene: NA; clone size: NA; CDR3 length: 15; V gene: TRBV20-1; CDR3 DNA: TGCAGTGCTAATCGGGGGTTCAGCCCCTACAATGAGCAGTTCTTC; CDR3 protein: CSANRGFSPYNEQFF
J gene: TRBJ2-2; D gene: NA; clone size: many; CDR3 length: 15; V gene: TRBV7-3; CDR3 DNA: TGTGCCAGCAGCTTATTAGGCGGGAACACCGGGGAGCTGTTTTTT; CDR3 protein: CASSLLGGNTGELFF
J gene: TRBJ2-1; D gene: TRBD2; clone size: many; CDR3 length: 16; V gene: TRBV5-1; CDR3 DNA: TGCGCCAGCAGCCCCGGACTAGCGGGGGGAAGCAATGAGCAGTTCTTC; CDR3 protein: CASSPGLAGGSNEQFF
J gene: TRBJ2-5; D gene: TRBD1; clone size: many; CDR3 length: 15; V gene: TRBV25-1; CDR3 DNA: TGTGCCAGCAGTGGCTACAGGGGGCCCTTAGAGACCCAGTACTTC; CDR3 protein: CASSGYRGPLETQYF
J gene: TRBJ1-2; D gene: TRBD1; clone size: once; CDR3 length: 15; V gene: TRBV6-2/TRBV6-3; CDR3 DNA: TGTGCCAGCAGCTTGTCGACAGGGGGAGGATATGGCTACACCTTC; CDR3 protein: CASSLSTGGGYGYTF
J gene: TRBJ2-5; D gene: NA; clone size: many; CDR3 length: 16; V gene: TRBV7-2; CDR3 DNA: TGTGCCAGCAGCTACCGGGACATTTTGCTCGGGGAGACCCAGTACTTC; CDR3 protein: CASSYRDILLGETQYF
J gene: TRBJ2-3; D gene: TRBD1; clone size: many; CDR3 length: 14; V gene: TRBV20-1; CDR3 DNA: TGCAGTGCTAAACGACAGGGGCCAGGGGATACGCAGTATTTT; CDR3 protein: CSAKRQGPGDTQYF
J gene: TRBJ2-2; D gene: NA; clone size: NA; CDR3 length: 15; V gene: TRBV14; CDR3 DNA: TGTACCAGCAGCCTTCAGGGTCGTCGGCACGGGGAGCTGTTTTTT; CDR3 protein: CTSSLQGRRHGELFF
J gene: TRBJ1-2; D gene: NA; clone size: many; CDR3 length: 15; V gene: TRBV4-2; CDR3 DNA: TGTGCCAGCAAGCAAGATAGAGCGTCTAACTATGGCTACACCTTC; CDR3 protein: CASKQDRASNYGYTF
J gene: TRBJ1-6; D gene: NA; clone size: few; CDR3 length: 18; V gene: TRBV6-5; CDR3 DNA: TGTGCCAGCAGTTACTCGGAGGCAGGGAGCTCCTATAATTCACCCCTCCACTTT; CDR3 protein: CASSYSEAGSSYNSPLHF
J gene: TRBJ2-5; D gene: NA; clone size: NA; CDR3 length: 13; V gene: TRBV12-3/TRBV12-4; CDR3 DNA: TGTGCCAGCAGTTTGATCGGTGGGAATGAGCAGTACTTC; CDR3 protein: CASSLIGGNEQYF
J gene: TRBJ2-1; D gene: TRBD1; clone size: many; CDR3 length: 14; V gene: TRBV5-1; CDR3 DNA: TGCGCCAGCAGCCGGGACAGGGGGCAGGATGAGCAGTTCTTC; CDR3 protein: CASSRDRGQDEQFF
J gene: TRBJ1-4; D gene: NA; clone size: few; CDR3 length: 11; V gene: TRBV12-3/TRBV12-4; CDR3 DNA: TGTGCCAGCAGTCCCGATGAAAAACGGTTTTTT; CDR3 protein: CASSPDEKRFF
J gene: TRBJ2-5; D gene: TRBD2; clone size: many; CDR3 length: 20; V gene: TRBV12-3/TRBV12-4; CDR3 DNA: TGTGCCAGCAGTTTAGCGCGAGGACTAGCGGGTCCAAGAGAATCGGGGACCCAGTACTTC; CDR3 protein: CASSLARGLAGPRESGTQYF
J gene: TRBJ1-2; D gene: NA; clone size: NA; CDR3 length: 14; V gene: TRBV28; CDR3 DNA: TGTGCCAGCAAGGTGCAGGGGCGCGGCTATGGCTACACCTTC; CDR3 protein: CASKVQGRGYGYTF
J gene: TRBJ2-5; D gene: TRBD2; clone size: many; CDR3 length: 15; V gene: TRBV29-1; CDR3 DNA: TGCAGCGTTGAACGACTAGCGGGGGGGCCAGAGACCCAGTACTTC; CDR3 protein: CSVERLAGGPETQYF
J gene: TRBJ1-2; D gene: NA; clone size: few; CDR3 length: 12; V gene: TRBV25-1; CDR3 DNA: TGTGCCAGCAGTGGGGGAGGGGTAGGCTACACCTTC; CDR3 protein: CASSGGGVGYTF
J gene: TRBJ1-1; D gene: NA; clone size: NA; CDR3 length: 13; V gene: TRBV6-1; CDR3 DNA: TGTGCCAGCAGTGTGTCCCTGAGCACTGAAGCTTTCTTT; CDR3 protein: CASSVSLSTEAFF
J gene: TRBJ2-1; D gene: NA; clone size: NA; CDR3 length: 14; V gene: TRBV4-1; CDR3 DNA: TGCGCCAGCAGCCAAGATCTTCCAGGTAGTGAGCAGTTCTTC; CDR3 protein: CASSQDLPGSEQFF
J gene: TRBJ2-3; D gene: TRBD2; clone size: few; CDR3 length: 13; V gene: TRBV2; CDR3 DNA: TGTGCCACCTCGGGGGGGAGCACAGATACGCAGTATTTT; CDR3 protein: CATSGGSTDTQYF
J gene: TRBJ2-2; D gene: NA; clone size: NA; CDR3 length: 15; V gene: TRBV11-2; CDR3 DNA: TGTGCCAGCAGTCTAGCCAGGAGGAACACCGGGGAGCTGTTTTTT; CDR3 protein: CASSLARRNTGELFF
J gene: TRBJ1-2; D gene: NA; clone size: NA; CDR3 length: 10; V gene: TRBV30; CDR3 DNA: TGTGCCTGGACAGGGGTTACCTACACCTTC; CDR3 protein: CAWTGVTYTF
J gene: TRBJ2-7; D gene: TRBD1; clone size: many; CDR3 length: 14; V gene: TRBV5-6; CDR3 DNA: TGTGCCAGCAGCTCCATTGAGGGGGCTTACGAGCAGTACTTC; CDR3 protein: CASSSIEGAYEQYF
J gene: TRBJ2-3; D gene: TRBD2; clone size: NA; CDR3 length: 15; V gene: TRBV4-3; CDR3 DNA: TGCGCCAGCAGTCGACGGACTAGCGGGGTCGATGCGCAGTATTTT; CDR3 protein: CASSRRTSGVDAQYF
J gene: TRBJ2-1; D gene: TRBD1; clone size: NA; CDR3 length: 17; V gene: TRBV28; CDR3 DNA: TGTGCCAGCAGTTTAAATTTCCTGGCAGGGGGTAGGAATGAGCAGTTCTTC; CDR3 protein: CASSLNFLAGGRNEQFF
J gene: TRBJ1-5; D gene: NA; clone size: few; CDR3 length: 17; V gene: TRBV21-1; CDR3 DNA: TGTGCCAGCAGCCGTGACATCTTTTCGACTACTAATCAGCCCCAGCATTTT; CDR3 protein: CASSRDIFSTTNQPQHF
J gene: TRBJ2-4; D gene: TRBD2; clone size: many; CDR3 length: 17; V gene: TRBV20-1; CDR3 DNA: TGCAGTGCCTCAATAGAGCCGGGACTAGCGGGGCTAAACATTCAGTACTTC; CDR3 protein: CSASIEPGLAGLNIQYF
J gene: TRBJ2-7; D gene: NA; clone size: once; CDR3 length: 14; V gene: TRBV6-6; CDR3 DNA: TGTGCCAGCAGGCCCCCGGGGGAGAGCCACGAGCAGTACTTC; CDR3 protein: CASRPPGESHEQYF
J gene: TRBJ2-7; D gene: NA; clone size: NA; CDR3 length: 13; V gene: TRBV11-3; CDR3 DNA: TGTGCCAGCAGCTTCCGGACCTCCTACGAGCAGTACTTC; CDR3 protein: CASSFRTSYEQYF
J gene: TRBJ2-7; D gene: TRBD2; clone size: many; CDR3 length: 18; V gene: TRBV27; CDR3 DNA: TGTGCCAGCAGTTTAACTCACCCCTTCGGACTAGCGGGCTACGAGCAGTACTTC; CDR3 protein: CASSLTHPFGLAGYEQYF
J gene: TRBJ2-2; D gene: TRBD2; clone size: NA; CDR3 length: 15; V gene: TRBV7-2; CDR3 DNA: TGTGCCGGCAGCTTCGACGGGGGGGGAACCGGGGAGCTGTTTTTT; CDR3 protein: CAGSFDGGGTGELFF
J gene: TRBJ2-3; D gene: TRBD1; clone size: many; CDR3 length: 17; V gene: TRBV7-2; CDR3 DNA: TGTGCCAGCAGCCAGGATGGGACAGGGCTCAGACGAGCTACGCAGTATTTT; CDR3 protein: CASSQDGTGLRRATQYF
J gene: TRBJ2-6; D gene: NA; clone size: NA; CDR3 length: 15; V gene: TRBV12-3/TRBV12-4; CDR3 DNA: TGTGCCAGCAGTCTCGGACTGGCTGGGGCCAACGTCCGGACTTTC; CDR3 protein: CASSLGLAGANVRTF
J gene: TRBJ2-3; D gene: NA; clone size: once; CDR3 length: 18; V gene: TRBV15; CDR3 DNA: TGTGCCACCAGCAGAGATGAAACCCTGGTCGGGGATGGAGATACGCAGTATTTT; CDR3 protein: CATSRDETLVGDGDTQYF
J gene: TRBJ2-1; D gene: TRBD2; clone size: many; CDR3 length: 17; V gene: TRBV7-9; CDR3 DNA: TGTGCCAGCAGCTCCAGAGTACTGGCGGGGGGTTACAATGAGCAGTTCTTC; CDR3 protein: CASSSRVLAGGYNEQFF
J gene: TRBJ2-3; D gene: TRBD2; clone size: many; CDR3 length: 15; V gene: TRBV6-5; CDR3 DNA: TGTGCCAGCAGCTATAGCGGGTCTAGCACAGATACGCAGTATTTT; CDR3 protein: CASSYSGSSTDTQYF
J gene: TRBJ1-1; D gene: NA; clone size: few; CDR3 length: 14; V gene: TRBV5-1; CDR3 DNA: TGCGCCAGCGGCCCGAAGCACCTGAACACTGAAGCTTTCTTT; CDR3 protein: CASGPKHLNTEAFF
J gene: TRBJ2-1; D gene: NA; clone size: NA; CDR3 length: 13; V gene: TRBV14; CDR3 DNA: TGTGCCAGCAGCCAGTTAGGATCCAATGAGCGGTTCTTC; CDR3 protein: CASSQLGSNERFF
J gene: TRBJ1-1; D gene: TRBD1; clone size: few; CDR3 length: 14; V gene: TRBV28; CDR3 DNA: TGTGCCAGCAGTTTATTCCGTCGACAGGGGTCGGCTTTCTTT; CDR3 protein: CASSLFRRQGSAFF
J gene: TRBJ1-1; D gene: NA; clone size: few; CDR3 length: 17; V gene: TRBV9; CDR3 DNA: TGTGCCAGCAGCGTAGCTATAAGGGGCGCGGCGGACACTGAAGCTTTCTTT; CDR3 protein: CASSVAIRGAADTEAFF
J gene: TRBJ2-7; D gene: NA; clone size: many; CDR3 length: 12; V gene: TRBV20-1; CDR3 DNA: TGCAGTGCTAGTAGGCTCACCTACGAGCAGTACTTC; CDR3 protein: CSASRLTYEQYF
J gene: TRBJ2-1; D gene: TRBD1; clone size: many; CDR3 length: 15; V gene: TRBV2; CDR3 DNA: TGTGCCAGCAGTGAAGTTGGACAGGGGTTCGGTGAGCAGTTCTTC; CDR3 protein: CASSEVGQGFGEQFF